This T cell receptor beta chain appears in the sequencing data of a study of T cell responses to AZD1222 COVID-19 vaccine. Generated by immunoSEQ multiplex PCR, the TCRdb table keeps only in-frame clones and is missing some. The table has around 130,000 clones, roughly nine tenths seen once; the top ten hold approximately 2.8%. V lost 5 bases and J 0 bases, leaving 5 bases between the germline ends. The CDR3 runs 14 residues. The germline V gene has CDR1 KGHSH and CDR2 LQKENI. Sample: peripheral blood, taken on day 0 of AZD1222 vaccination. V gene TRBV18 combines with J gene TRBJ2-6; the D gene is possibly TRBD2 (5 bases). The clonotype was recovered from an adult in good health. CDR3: CASSGSSGANVLTF. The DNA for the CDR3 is TGTGCCAGCTCAGGGAGCTCTGGGGCCAACGTCCTGACTTTC.